This T cell receptor (beta chain) was sequenced for a study of graft-versus-host responses after intestinal transplantation. Findings and caveats of the study: Investigators detected GvH clones in recipient marrow, with some emerging earlier in ileum or blood. Allograft clonal ratios (graft-versus-host to host-versus-graft) were high in patients who had graft-donor T cell macrochimerism. Among circulating GvH clones, peak levels were associated with early post-transplant declines in HvG clones.

Sequencing used immunoSEQ multiplex PCR; TCRdb keeps in-frame clones, though not all of them. Among just under 65,000 clones listed, around nine tenths were seen once. Germline V gene sequence: CDR1 GTSNPN, CDR2 SVGIG (reference sequence). The CDR3 spans 12 residues. In regard to this clone: Its target is unknown. Its ends do not fully match the called genes, so a read error is possible.

The source is a human donor who was the organ donor for an intestinal transplant. The starting material was unstimulated CD8+ T cells sorted from spleen or lymph node cells, obtained before transplant. The chain links TRBV30 to TRBJ1-5; the D is unclear. CDR3 region: CAWSASDQPQHF. In DNA form, the CDR3 reads TGTGCCTGGAGTGCTAGCGATCAGCCCCAGCATTTT.